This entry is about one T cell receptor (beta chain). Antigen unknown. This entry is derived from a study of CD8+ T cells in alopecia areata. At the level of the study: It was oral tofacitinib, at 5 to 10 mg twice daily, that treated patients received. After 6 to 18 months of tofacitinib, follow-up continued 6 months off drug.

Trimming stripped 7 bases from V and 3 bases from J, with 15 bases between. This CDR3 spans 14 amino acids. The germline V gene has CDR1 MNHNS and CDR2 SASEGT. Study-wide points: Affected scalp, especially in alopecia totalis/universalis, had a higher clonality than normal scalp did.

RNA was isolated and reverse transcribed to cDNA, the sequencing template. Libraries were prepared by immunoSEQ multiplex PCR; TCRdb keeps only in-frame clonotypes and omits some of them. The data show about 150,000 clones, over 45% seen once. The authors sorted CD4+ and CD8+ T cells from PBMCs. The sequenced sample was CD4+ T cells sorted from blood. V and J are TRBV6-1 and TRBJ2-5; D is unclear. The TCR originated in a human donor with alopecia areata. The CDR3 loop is CASKALGREETQYF. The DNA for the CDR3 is TGTGCCAGCAAGGCGTTGGGCAGAGAAGAGACCCAGTACTTC.